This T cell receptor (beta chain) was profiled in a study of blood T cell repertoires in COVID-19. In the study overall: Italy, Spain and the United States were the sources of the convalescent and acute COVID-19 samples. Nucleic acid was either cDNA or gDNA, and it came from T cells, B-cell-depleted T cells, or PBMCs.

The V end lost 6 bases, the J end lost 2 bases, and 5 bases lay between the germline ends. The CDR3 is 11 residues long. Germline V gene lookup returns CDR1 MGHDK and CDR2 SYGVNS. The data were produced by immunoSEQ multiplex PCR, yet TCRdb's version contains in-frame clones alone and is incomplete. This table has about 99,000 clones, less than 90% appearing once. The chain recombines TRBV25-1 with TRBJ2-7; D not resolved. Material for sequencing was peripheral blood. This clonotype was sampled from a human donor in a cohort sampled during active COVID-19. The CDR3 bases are TGTGCCAGCAGACAAGCCTACGAGCAGTACTTC. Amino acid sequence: CASRQAYEQYF.